Sequencing of this T cell receptor (beta chain) was carried out in a study of PD-L1 blockade in urothelial cancer. About the research overall: Blood analysis was done at 3 weeks (second dose) and 6 weeks after treatment began.

Time point meaning: peripheral blood 6 weeks after treatment start. Disease in patients was locally advanced or metastatic urothelial carcinoma. V lost 1 base, J lost 5 bases, and 9 bases stayed unmatched. The germline V gene encodes CDR1 SEHNR and CDR2 FQNEAQ (reference sequence). The CDR3 contains 17 residues. Synthetic TCR analog templates were added to each PCR reaction. Data came from immunoSEQ multiplex PCR; TCRdb stores just in-frame clones and leaves some out. This sample has about 27,000 clones, with approximately 81% found just once. The clonotype comes from a man between 65 and 85 years old with urothelial cancer. This sample comprised PBMCs, obtained around atezolizumab (anti-PD-L1) treatment. This chain links TRBV7-9 with TRBJ2-3, with TRBD2 identical over 10 bases. The CDR3, as DNA: TGTGCCAGCAGCTTAGGGGGACTAGCGCAATTCAGAGATACGCAGTATTTT. The encoded protein is CASSLGGLAQFRDTQYF.